These T cell receptor beta chains were read from a single sample in a study of cytomegalovirus exposure and HLA in healthy donors. Sequenced by immunoSEQ multiplex PCR; TCRdb stores in-frame clones only, minus some. Among roughly 110,000 clones listed, about 61% were seen once. The sample consisted of PBMCs. These receptors all come from a man in his late teens or twenties in good health and CMV-seropositive. Both conserved end residues are trimmed from each CDR3.

v_call | cdr3_aa
TRBV30 | AWSVQGISQPQH
TRBV7-9 | ASSRGETQY
TRBV4-1 | ASSQASSMNTEAF
TRBV27 | ASSLQGARVNTEAF
TRBV6-1 | ASSDSPPYSNQPQH
TRBV18 | ASSPSGSTNTGELF
TRBV28 | ASSFRQGDNQPQH
TRBV29-1 | SVRRNTGELF
TRBV18 | ASSPTTQGAFVKSLALH
TRBV10-3 | AISAGLSSYEQY
TRBV20-1 | SAGIQMRRF
TRBV6-1 | ASSEVAGVTEAF
TRBV13 | ASTSRARANTGELF
TRBV29-1 | SVGRGNTEAF
TRBV10-3 | AASRGGGNTEAF
TRBV28 | ASRSGLGGYT
TRBV6-6 | ASSYLVTGFTEAF
TRBV11-3 | ASRDIVSYEQY
TRBV6-1 | ASSSPGQSTDTQY
TRBV6-6 | ASSYKTGDPNTEAF
TRBV6-1 | AVQGASLNSPLH
TRBV6-6 | ASSYFLGQYTDTQY
TRBV29-1 | SGTGLRETQY
TRBV6-5 | ASTNRVGTEAF
TRBV10-2 | ASSETAPGETQY
TRBV28 | ASSRPGQQVNEQF
TRBV6-5 | ASRPPGTDTQY
TRBV5-1 | ASSVVTSGEETQY
TRBV5-4 | ASSGTGGENQETQY